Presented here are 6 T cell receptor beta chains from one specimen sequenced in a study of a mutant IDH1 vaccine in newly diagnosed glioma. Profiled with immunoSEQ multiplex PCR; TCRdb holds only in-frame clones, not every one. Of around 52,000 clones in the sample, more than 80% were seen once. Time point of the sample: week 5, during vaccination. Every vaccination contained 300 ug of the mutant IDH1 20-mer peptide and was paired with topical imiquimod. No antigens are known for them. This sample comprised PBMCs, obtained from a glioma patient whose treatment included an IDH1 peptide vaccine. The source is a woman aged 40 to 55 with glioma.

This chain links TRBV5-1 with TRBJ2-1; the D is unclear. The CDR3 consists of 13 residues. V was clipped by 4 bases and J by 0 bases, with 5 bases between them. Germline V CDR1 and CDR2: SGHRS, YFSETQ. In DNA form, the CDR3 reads TGCGCCAGCAGCATTAGCTCCTACAATGAGCAGTTCTTC. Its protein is CASSISSYNEQFF.

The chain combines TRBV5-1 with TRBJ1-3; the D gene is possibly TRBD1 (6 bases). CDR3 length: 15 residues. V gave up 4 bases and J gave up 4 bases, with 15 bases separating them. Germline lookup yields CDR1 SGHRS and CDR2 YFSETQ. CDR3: CASSRTRGHGNTIYF. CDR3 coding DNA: TGCGCCAGCAGCCGGACCAGGGGCCACGGAAACACCATATATTTT. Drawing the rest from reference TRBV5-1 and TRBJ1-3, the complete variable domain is KAGVTQTPRYLIKTRGQQVTLSCSPISGHRSVSWYQQTPGQGLQFLFEYFSETQRNKGNFPGRFSGRQFSNSRSEMNVSTLELGDSALYLCASSRTRGHGNTIYFGEGSWLTVV.

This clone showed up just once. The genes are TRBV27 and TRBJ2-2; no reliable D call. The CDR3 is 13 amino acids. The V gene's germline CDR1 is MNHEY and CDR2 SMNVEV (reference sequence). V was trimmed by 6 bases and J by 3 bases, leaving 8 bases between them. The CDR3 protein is CASSRTHTGELFF. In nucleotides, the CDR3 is TGTGCCAGCAGCCGTACCCACACCGGGGAGCTGTTTTTT.

The CDR3 DNA reads as TGTGCCAGCAGCCAAAGGGACAGGGGCTATGGCTACACCTTC. Amino acid sequence: CASSQRDRGYGYTF. This chain joins TRBV7-2 and TRBJ1-2, with TRBD1 matching over 10 bases. Germline loops: CDR1 SGHTA, CDR2 FQGNSA. V was pared by 5 bases and J by 4 bases, with 4 bases of the junction left unmatched. The CDR3 has 14 amino acids.

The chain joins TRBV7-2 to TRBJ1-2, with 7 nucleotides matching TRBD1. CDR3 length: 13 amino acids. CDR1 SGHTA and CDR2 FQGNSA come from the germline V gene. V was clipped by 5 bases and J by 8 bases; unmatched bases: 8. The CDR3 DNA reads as TGTGCCAGCAGCCGAGACGGGACAGTCGGCTACACCTTC. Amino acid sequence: CASSRDGTVGYTF.

CDR3 loop: CASSYSSLNTEAFF. CDR3 nucleotides: TGTGCCAGCAGTTACTCTAGCCTGAACACTGAAGCTTTCTTT. The chain recombines TRBV6-6 with TRBJ1-1; D not certain. Germline CDR1 and CDR2: MNHNY and SVGAGI (reference sequence). The CDR3 length is 14 residues. Trimming took off 0 bases at V and 0 bases at J, with 5 bases between the two ends.